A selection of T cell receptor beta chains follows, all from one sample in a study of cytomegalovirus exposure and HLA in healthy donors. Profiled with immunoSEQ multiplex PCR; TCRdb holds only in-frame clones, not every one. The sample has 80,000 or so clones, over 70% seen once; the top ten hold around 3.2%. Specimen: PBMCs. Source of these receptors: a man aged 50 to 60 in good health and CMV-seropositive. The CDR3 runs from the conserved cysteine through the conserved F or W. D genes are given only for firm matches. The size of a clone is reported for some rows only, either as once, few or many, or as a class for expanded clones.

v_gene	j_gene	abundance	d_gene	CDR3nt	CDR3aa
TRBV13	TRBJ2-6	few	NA	TGTGCCAGCAGCAGGCCGGGATTATTGGGGGGGGCCAACGTCCTGACTTTC	CASSRPGLLGGANVLTF
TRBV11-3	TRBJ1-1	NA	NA	TGTGCCAGCAGCTCAGACAGGAACACTGAAGCTTTCTTT	CASSSDRNTEAFF
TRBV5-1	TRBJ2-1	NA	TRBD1	TGCGCCAGCAGCCTGTGGGGGACAGGTGAACGAGGTGAGCAGTTCTTC	CASSLWGTGERGEQFF
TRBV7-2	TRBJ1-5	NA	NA	TGTGCCAGCAGCCGGGGAGGGCTCAGGGATAGGGAGCCCCAGCATTTT	CASSRGGLRDREPQHF
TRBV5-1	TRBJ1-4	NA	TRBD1	TGCGCCAGCAGCGCCTATCAGGGGGACTTTGAAAAACTGTTTTTT	CASSAYQGDFEKLFF
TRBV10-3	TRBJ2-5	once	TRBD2	TGTGCCATCAGTGAGATAGGGGCGCTAGCGGGAGTCGAGACCCAGTACTTC	CAISEIGALAGVETQYF
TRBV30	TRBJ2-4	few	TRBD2	TGTGCCTGGACCGTCGGACTAGCGGGGGTTTTCGGTCTTCAGTACTTC	CAWTVGLAGVFGLQYF
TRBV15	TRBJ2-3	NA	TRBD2	TGTGCCACCAGCAGACGTCTCAGCGGGGGCACAGATACGCAGTATTTT	CATSRRLSGGTDTQYF
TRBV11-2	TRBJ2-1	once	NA	TGTGCCAGCAGCTTAGGCGGGACGAATGAGCAGTTCTTC	CASSLGGTNEQFF
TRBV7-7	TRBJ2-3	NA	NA	TGTGCTAGCAGCTTAGTAGGGGGACCCGTAGATACGCAGTATTTT	CASSLVGGPVDTQYF
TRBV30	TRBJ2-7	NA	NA	TGTGCCTGGAGTGTGGGAGTCTACGAGCAGTACTTC	CAWSVGVYEQYF
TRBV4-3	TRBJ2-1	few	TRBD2	TGCGCCAGCACCCCAGAGGCGGGAGGCCTCTACAATGAGCAGTTCTTC	CASTPEAGGLYNEQFF
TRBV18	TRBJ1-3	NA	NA	TGTGCCAGCTCGCCCGGGACAACCTCTGGAAACACCATATATTTT	CASSPGTTSGNTIYF
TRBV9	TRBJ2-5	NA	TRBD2	TGTGCCAGCAGCGTAGGACCCAGCGGGAGGGGAGGAGAGACCCAGTACTTC	CASSVGPSGRGGETQYF
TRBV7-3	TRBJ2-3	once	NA	TGTGCCAGCAGCTTCAGCGGGTCTAGCACAGATACGCAGTATTTT	CASSFSGSSTDTQYF
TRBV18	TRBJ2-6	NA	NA	TGTGCCAGCTCAGTACAGGGCCCGTTGGGGGCCAACGTCCTGACTTTC	CASSVQGPLGANVLTF
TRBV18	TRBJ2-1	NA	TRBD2	TGTGCCAGCTCACCCGGGACTAGCGGAACCTACAATGAGCAGTTCTTC	CASSPGTSGTYNEQFF
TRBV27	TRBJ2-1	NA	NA	TGTGCCAGCAAGTCGCTTCGGGACTGGACAAACAATGAGCAGTTCTTC	CASKSLRDWTNNEQFF
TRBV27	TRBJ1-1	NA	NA	TGTGCCAGCAGTCCACCATGGGGCGGCACTGAAGCTTTCTTT	CASSPPWGGTEAFF
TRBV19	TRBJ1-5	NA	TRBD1	TGTGCCAGTAGTATAACAGGGGACGGTCAGCCCCAGCATTTT	CASSITGDGQPQHF
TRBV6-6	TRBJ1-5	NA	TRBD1	TGTGCCAGCAGAAACGGACAGGGTCAGCCCCAGCATTTT	CASRNGQGQPQHF
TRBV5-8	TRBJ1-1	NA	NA	TGTGCCAGCAGTTTATCTAGGGGGAACACTGAAGCTTTCTTT	CASSLSRGNTEAFF
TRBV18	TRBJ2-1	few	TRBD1	TGTGCCAGCTCACCACAAGGGACAGGGAATGTTGAGCAGTTCTTC	CASSPQGTGNVEQFF